These 32 T cell receptor beta chains were all obtained from the same sample, sequenced in a study of cytomegalovirus exposure and HLA in healthy donors. PCR used 60 Vbeta primers and 13 Jbeta primers. Clones were read by immunoSEQ multiplex PCR, and TCRdb kept only the in-frame ones, dropping some. The sample includes roughly 160,000 clones, around 80% of them seen just once. Material: PBMCs. The receptors here all came from a middle-aged man in good health and CMV-seronegative.

The chain is built from TRBV6-1 and TRBJ2-1, with 11 bases that match TRBD2. The CDR3 spans 14 residues. The ends lost 6 bases at V and 9 bases at J; junction bases unmatched: 7. From germline, CDR1 is MNHNS and CDR2 SASEGT. For the CDR3, the DNA is TGTGCCAGCAGAACTAGCGGGAGCATGGGTGAGCAGTTCTTC. As protein: CASRTSGSMGEQFF.

The chain combines TRBV6-1 with TRBJ1-2; D is uncertain. Looked up from germline, CDR1 is MNHNS and CDR2 is SASEGT. The CDR3 is 14 amino acids. V lost 3 bases and J 0 bases, leaving 8 bases between the germline ends. DNA of the CDR3: TGTGCCAGCAGTGATGTCAGGACTAACTATGGCTACACCTTC. Translating gives CASSDVRTNYGYTF.

The rearrangement uses TRBV7-9 and TRBJ2-1; D may be TRBD2 (6 bases). CDR3 length: 15 residues. Trimming took off 0 bases at V and 8 bases at J, with 14 bases between the two ends. Germline values: CDR1 SEHNR, CDR2 FQNEAQ (reference sequence). This CDR3 is CASSLALAPGDEQFF. DNA of the CDR3: TGTGCCAGCAGCTTAGCGCTAGCGCCTGGGGATGAGCAGTTCTTC. The full variable domain, with the rest looked up from reference TRBV7-9 and TRBJ2-1, is DTGVSQNPRHKITKRGQNVTFRCDPISEHNRLYWYRQTLGQGPEFLTYFQNEAQLEKSRLLSDRFSAERPKGSFSTLEIQRTEQGDSAMYLCASSLALAPGDEQFFGPGTRLTVL.

This clone came up a few times. The chain carries TRBV7-9 and TRBJ1-5; TRBD1 is a possible D gene (6 bases). The ends were cut back, 1 base at V and 8 bases at J, with 12 bases in the middle. This CDR3 has 14 residues. Germline V lookup: CDR1 SEHNR, CDR2 FQNEAQ (reference sequence). CDR3 sequence (DNA): TGTGCCAGCAGCTTAGACAGGGTTCAGGAGCCCCAGCATTTT. It codes for CASSLDRVQEPQHF.

This chain connects TRBV19 to TRBJ2-7; 12 bases are a match to TRBD2. V gave up 6 bases and J gave up 5 bases; unmatched junction bases: 5. The CDR3 is 14 residues long. Looked up from germline, CDR1 is LNHDA and CDR2 is SQIVND (reference sequence). The CDR3 DNA follows: TGTGCCAGTAGCCTAGCGGGAGGGATGAACGAGCAGTACTTC. Protein sequence: CASSLAGGMNEQYF.

The chain combines TRBV6-5 with TRBJ2-3; maybe TRBD2 (5 bases). V lost 8 bases and J lost 1, with 13 bases in between. The CDR3 is 14 amino acids. Germline V gene data show CDR1 as MNHEY and CDR2 as SVGAGI. The CDR3: CASRTAQGTDTQYF. CDR3 DNA sequence: TGTGCCAGCCGGACTGCACAAGGCACAGATACGCAGTATTTT.

Concerning this clone: Germline and junction disagree at one end, which may indicate a read error. The chain employs TRBV7-9 and TRBJ1-1; perhaps TRBD1 as D (5 bases). The CDR3 is 12 residues long. Per germline, CDR1 SEHNR and CDR2 FQNEAQ (reference sequence). The CDR3 DNA reads as TGTTCCAGCAGCTTCGGGGGCACTGAAGCTTTCTTT. As protein: CSSSFGGTEAFF.

V usage is TRBV6-1 and J usage is TRBJ2-6; D is undetermined. This CDR3 spans 14 amino acids. The germline CDR1 and CDR2 sequences are MNHNS and SASEGT. V lost 4 bases, J lost 0 bases, and 4 bases lay in between. CDR3 nucleotides: TGTGCCAGCAGTGCGTCCTCTGGGGCCAACGTCCTGACTTTC. Encoded protein: CASSASSGANVLTF.

V gene TRBV4-1 combines with J gene TRBJ1-2, with 10 bases fitting TRBD1. Losses at the gene ends were 0 bases for V and 4 bases for J; bases not matched to a gene: 2. The V gene's germline CDR1 is MGHRA and CDR2 YSYEKL. This CDR3 spans 15 amino acids. The CDR3 DNA reads TGCGCCAGCAGCCAAGAGGGACAGGGGTTCTATGGCTACACCTTC. Its translation is CASSQEGQGFYGYTF.

The chain uses TRBV19 and TRBJ2-2; no clear D gene. The CDR3 spans 14 residues. Germline V gene lookup returns CDR1 LNHDA and CDR2 SQIVND (reference sequence). Between the trimmed V and J ends, which lost 8 bases and 0 bases, there was a span of 10 bases. DNA of the CDR3: TGTGCCAGTTCAGAGCGCGCGAACACCGGGGAGCTGTTTTTT. This codes for CASSERANTGELFF.

The chain joins TRBV28 to TRBJ2-7; the D gene is possibly TRBD1 (6 bases). This CDR3 has 16 amino acids. Germline V lookup: CDR1 MDHEN, CDR2 SYDVKM. The germline V and J ends were trimmed by 5 bases and 1 base, with 18 bases remaining between them. The CDR3 DNA follows: TGTGCCAGCAGTCTCTACAGGGTCGGTTGGTCCTACGAGCAGTACTTC. Amino acids: CASSLYRVGWSYEQYF.

This chain joins TRBV6-1 and TRBJ2-7; 8 nucleotides line up with TRBD2. Germline-derived CDR1 and CDR2 are MNHNS and SASEGT. The CDR3 is 14 amino acids. V shed 2 bases, J shed 4 bases, and the junction held 4 bases outside the gene matches. CDR3 DNA sequence: TGTGCCAGCAGTGAAATAGCGGGAATTTACGAGCAGTACTTC. Its translation: CASSEIAGIYEQYF.

This clone was found a few times. The V call is TRBV7-2, the J call TRBJ1-5; D is undetermined. V was pared by 1 base and J by 2 bases, with 9 bases between. Germline lookup yields CDR1 SGHTA and CDR2 FQGNSA. CDR3 size: 15 residues. The CDR3 sequence: CASSLGRAGNQPQHF. In DNA form, the CDR3 reads TGTGCCAGCAGCTTAGGCCGCGCGGGCAATCAGCCCCAGCATTTT.

The V gene is TRBV25-1, the J gene TRBJ2-5, with D maybe TRBD2 (5 bases). Germline V gene data show CDR1 as MGHDK and CDR2 as SYGVNS. V lost 4 bases to trimming and J lost 5 bases, with 11 bases between them. CDR3 length: 13 residues. The DNA of the CDR3 is TGTGCCAGCAGTGCTCTAGGGAGCGAGACCCAGTACTTC. This sequence encodes CASSALGSETQYF.

The sample holds a few counts of this clone. CDR3 in amino acids: CAISDESSANTGELFF. In DNA form, the CDR3 reads TGTGCCATCAGTGATGAATCTAGCGCGAACACCGGGGAGCTGTTTTTT. This rearrangement joins TRBV10-3 to TRBJ2-2; D might be TRBD2 (6 bases). Germline lookup yields CDR1 ENHRY and CDR2 SYGVKD. The CDR3 contains 16 residues. The V and J ends lost 3 bases and 0 bases respectively, with 11 bases between them.

CDR3 sequence reads: CAISIDRAREQYF. Written as DNA, the CDR3 is TGTGCCATCAGCATCGACAGGGCGAGGGAGCAGTACTTC. V gene TRBV10-3 combines with J gene TRBJ2-7; 7 bases are shared with TRBD1. The CDR3 consists of 13 residues. CDR1 and CDR2 from the germline V gene are ENHRY and SYGVKD. V lost 6 bases to trimming and J lost 7 bases; unmatched junction nucleotides: 9.

The chain combines TRBV5-6 with TRBJ2-5; 8 nucleotides match TRBD1. Germline loops: CDR1 SGHDT, CDR2 YYEEEE. The V gene end was trimmed by 4 bases and the J gene end by 5 bases; junction bases not matched to a gene: 10. This CDR3 comprises 15 residues. Here the CDR3 reads CASSPGDRRWETQYF. The CDR3, as DNA: TGTGCCAGCAGCCCAGGGGACAGGAGGTGGGAGACCCAGTACTTC.

V gene TRBV20-1 combines with J gene TRBJ1-4; D ambiguous. The CDR3 consists of 11 residues. Trimming cost V 3 bases and J 11 bases, with 10 bases left between them. CDR1 and CDR2 from the germline V gene are DFQATT and SNEGSKA (reference sequence). Written as DNA, the CDR3 is TGCAGTGCTAGCAATCGGGTGAAACTGTTTTTT. Translating it yields CSASNRVKLFF.

This clone occurred once. The genes are TRBV5-1 and TRBJ2-3, with TRBD1 as a possible D gene (6 bases). V gave up 3 bases and J gave up 4 bases, with 12 bases separating them. Germline V gene sequence: CDR1 SGHRS, CDR2 YFSETQ. The CDR3 runs to 14 residues. The CDR3 reads CASSYREGADTQYF. The CDR3 nucleotides read TGCGCCAGCAGCTACAGGGAAGGGGCAGATACGCAGTATTTT.

The rearrangement joins TRBV6-1 to TRBJ2-7; possibly TRBD1 for D (6 bases). The ends were cut back, 6 bases at V and 7 bases at J, with 22 bases in the middle. The CDR3 covers 15 residues. Germline loops: CDR1 MNHNS, CDR2 SASEGT. The CDR3 DNA follows: TGTGCCAGCAGAGGGAGACAGGTGTCCTACGTGGAGCAGTACTTC. This sequence encodes CASRGRQVSYVEQYF.

J is TRBJ2-5 and V is TRBV7-8; D may be TRBD2 (6 bases). The J call is uncertain, as TRBJ2-7 better fits the DNA end. In germline, CDR1 is SGHVS, CDR2 FQNEAQ. The CDR3 runs to 15 residues. DNA for the CDR3: TGTGCCAGCAGCTTGCGGGAAATCTACTCCTACGAGCAGTACTTC. Translation: CASSLREIYSYEQYF.

This clone was counted a few times. This chain links TRBV28 with TRBJ1-6; D uncertain. Germline V CDR1 and CDR2: MDHEN, SYDVKM. With 5 bases removed from V and 6 bases from J, the gap between germline ends came to 8 bases. This CDR3 has 13 residues. DNA for the CDR3: TGTGCCAGCAGTACTTACAGTAATTCACCCCTCCACTTT. Protein: CASSTYSNSPLHF.

This clone was picked up a small number of times. The chain uses TRBV7-8 and TRBJ2-1; D is unresolved. V was clipped by 5 bases and J by 2 bases, with 16 bases between them. The CDR3 loop spans 16 amino acids. Germline V gene lookup returns CDR1 SGHVS and CDR2 FQNEAQ. The CDR3 here is CASSLKMIAAYNEQFF. The CDR3 DNA sequence: TGTGCCAGCAGCCTCAAGATGATAGCAGCCTACAATGAGCAGTTCTTC. The entire variable domain, with the rest obtained from reference TRBV7-8 and TRBJ2-1, is as follows: GAGVSQSPRYKVAKRGQDVALRCDPISGHVSLFWYQQALGQGPEFLTYFQNEAQLDKSGLPSDRFFAERPEGSVSTLKIQRTQQEDSAVYLCASSLKMIAAYNEQFFGPGTRLTVL.

The chain links TRBV4-1 to TRBJ2-1, with a weak D call TRBD2 (6 bases). Germline CDR1 is MGHRA and CDR2 is YSYEKL. Trimming removed 0 bases from V and 5 bases from J, with 26 bases in between. The CDR3 is made up of 20 amino acids. This CDR3 reads CASSQDIGLTSRHRNNEQFF. CDR3 DNA: TGCGCCAGCAGCCAAGATATCGGTCTAACTAGCAGACACAGAAACAATGAGCAGTTCTTC.

The rearrangement uses TRBV19 and TRBJ1-2; D ambiguous. From germline, CDR1 is LNHDA and CDR2 SQIVND (reference sequence). V lost 4 bases to trimming and J lost 2 bases, with 17 bases between them. This CDR3 has 16 residues. The CDR3 is CASSSALGQNNYGYTF. The CDR3 DNA reads TGTGCCAGTAGTAGTGCCCTCGGTCAAAACAACTATGGCTACACCTTC.

The CDR3 region has the DNA TGTGCCAGGATATACAGGCCCCAAGAGACCCAGTACTTC. Its protein product is CARIYRPQETQYF. The chain joins TRBV5-6 to TRBJ2-5; D perhaps matches TRBD1 (5 bases). This CDR3 comprises 13 residues. CDR1 and CDR2 (germline): SGHDT, YYEEEE. V was trimmed by 8 bases and J by 1 base, leaving 12 bases between them.

The chain recombines TRBV25-1 with TRBJ1-2, with a possible D match to TRBD1 (5 bases). The CDR3 spans 14 residues. Germline loops: CDR1 MGHDK, CDR2 SYGVNS. With 3 bases removed from V and 2 bases from J, the gap between germline ends came to 10 bases. CDR3 sequence reads: CASSESGDNYGYTF. Written as DNA, the CDR3 is TGTGCCAGCAGTGAGTCGGGGGACAACTATGGCTACACCTTC.

The J gene is TRBJ1-5, the V gene TRBV15; 8 bases are a match to TRBD1. CDR1 is LNHNV, CDR2 YYDKDF, per germline (reference sequence). After removal of 4 bases from V and 0 bases from J, the junction contained 23 bases not matched to a gene. The CDR3 has 22 amino acids. The CDR3 nucleotides are TGTGCCACCAGCACAATAATTCCGGGACAGGTCAACTTGGTCTCTAGCAATCAGCCCCAGCATTTT. It specifies CATSTIIPGQVNLVSSNQPQHF.

The rearrangement uses TRBV19 and TRBJ2-3; 10 nucleotides line up with TRBD2. The trim removed 3 bases at V and 4 bases at J, leaving 7 bases unmatched. CDR3 length: 16 residues. From germline, CDR1 is LNHDA and CDR2 SQIVND (reference sequence). The CDR3 DNA reads as TGTGCCAGTAGTATTGAGGCTAGCGGGAGCCCAGATACGCAGTATTTT. Protein product: CASSIEASGSPDTQYF.

V usage is TRBV19 and J usage is TRBJ2-1, with 13 bases lining up with TRBD2. This CDR3 is 15 amino acids long. The germline V gene encodes CDR1 LNHDA and CDR2 SQIVND (reference sequence). Losses at the gene ends were 1 base for V and 6 bases for J; bases not matched to a gene: 0. CDR3 in amino acids: CASSIGTSGSNEQFF. The CDR3 DNA follows: TGTGCCAGTAGTATAGGGACTAGCGGGAGCAATGAGCAGTTCTTC.

About this clone itself: Sequence at one end of the junction differs from germline and may be a read error. The chain couples TRBV7-9 to TRBJ1-2; 7 bases are a match to TRBD1. The CDR3 is made up of 14 amino acids. Looked up from germline, CDR1 is SEHNR and CDR2 is FQNEAQ (reference sequence). The chain's CDR3 is CSSSPDRANYGYTF. The DNA of the CDR3 is TGTTCCAGCAGCCCCGACAGGGCTAACTATGGCTACACCTTC. The full variable domain, rest sourced from reference TRBV7-9 and TRBJ1-2, is DTGVSQNPRHKITKRGQNVTFRCDPISEHNRLYWYRQTLGQGPEFLTYFQNEAQLEKSRLLSDRFSAERPKGSFSTLEIQRTEQGDSAMYLCSSSPDRANYGYTFGSGTRLTVV.

Concerning this clone itself: One junction end disagrees with the germline gene, perhaps due to a read error. In DNA form, the CDR3 reads TGTGCTAGCAGCCCTAGCGGGAGCCCCTACGAGCAGTACTTC. Translation gives CASSPSGSPYEQYF. The chain combines TRBV7-7 with TRBJ2-7; 10 positions match TRBD2. The germline V gene has CDR1 SSHAT and CDR2 FNYEAQ (reference sequence). This CDR3 contains 14 residues.